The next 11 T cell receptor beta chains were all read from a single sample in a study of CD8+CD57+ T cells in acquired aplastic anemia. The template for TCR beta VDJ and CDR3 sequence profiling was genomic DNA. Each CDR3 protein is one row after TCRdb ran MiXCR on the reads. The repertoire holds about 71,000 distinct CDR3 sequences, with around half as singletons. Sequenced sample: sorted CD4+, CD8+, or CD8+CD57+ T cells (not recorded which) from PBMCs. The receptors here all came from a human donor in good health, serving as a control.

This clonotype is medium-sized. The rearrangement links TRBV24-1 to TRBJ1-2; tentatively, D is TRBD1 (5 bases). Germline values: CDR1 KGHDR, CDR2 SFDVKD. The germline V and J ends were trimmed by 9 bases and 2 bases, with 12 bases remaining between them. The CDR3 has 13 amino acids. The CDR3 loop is CATLDNLNYGYTF. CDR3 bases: TGTGCCACCCTGGACAACTTGAACTATGGCTACACCTTC.

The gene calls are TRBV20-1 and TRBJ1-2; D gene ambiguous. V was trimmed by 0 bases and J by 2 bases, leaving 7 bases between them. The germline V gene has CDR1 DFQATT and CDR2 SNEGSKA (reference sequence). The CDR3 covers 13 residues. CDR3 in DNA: TGCAGTGCTAGAGATGCAAGCAACTATGGCTACACCTTC. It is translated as CSARDASNYGYTF.

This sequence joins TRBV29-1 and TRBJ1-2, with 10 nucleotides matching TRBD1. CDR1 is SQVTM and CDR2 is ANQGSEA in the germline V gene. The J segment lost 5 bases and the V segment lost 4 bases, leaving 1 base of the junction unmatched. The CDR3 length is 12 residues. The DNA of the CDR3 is TGCAGCGTTGGGACAGGGGGTTATGGCTACACCTTC. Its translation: CSVGTGGYGYTF.

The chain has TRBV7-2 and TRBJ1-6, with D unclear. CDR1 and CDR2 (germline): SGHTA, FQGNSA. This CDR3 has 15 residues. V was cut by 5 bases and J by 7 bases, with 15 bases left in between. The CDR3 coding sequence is TGTGCCAGCAGCCCCCGTTTGGACGGAAATTCACCCCTCCACTTT. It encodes CASSPRLDGNSPLHF. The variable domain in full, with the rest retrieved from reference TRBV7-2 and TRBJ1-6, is GAGVSQSPSNKVTEKGKDVELRCDPISGHTALYWYRQSLGQGLEFLIYFQGNSAPDKSGLPSDRFSAERTGGSVSTLTIQRTQQEDSAVYLCASSPRLDGNSPLHFGNGTRLTVT.

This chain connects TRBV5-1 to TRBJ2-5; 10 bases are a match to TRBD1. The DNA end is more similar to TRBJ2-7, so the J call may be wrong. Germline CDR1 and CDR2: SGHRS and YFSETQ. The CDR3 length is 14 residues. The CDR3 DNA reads TGCGCCAGCAGCCTGCGGGACAGGGGCTACGAGCAGTACTTC. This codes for CASSLRDRGYEQYF.

The CDR3 sequence: CASSGPGMNTEAFF. The CDR3 DNA is TGTGCCAGCAGTGGCCCAGGGATGAACACTGAAGCTTTCTTT. V usage is TRBV25-1 and J usage is TRBJ1-1, with D possibly TRBD1 on 5 matching bases. CDR1 MGHDK and CDR2 SYGVNS come from the germline V gene. This CDR3 is 14 amino acids long. Trimming shortened V by 4 bases and J by 0 bases, and 9 bases separated the two germline ends.

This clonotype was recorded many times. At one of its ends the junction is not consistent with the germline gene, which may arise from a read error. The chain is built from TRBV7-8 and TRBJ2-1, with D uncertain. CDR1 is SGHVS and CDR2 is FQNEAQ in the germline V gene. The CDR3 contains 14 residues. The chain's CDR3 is CASTLPSYSNEQFF. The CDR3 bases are TGTGCCAGCACCTTACCCTCATATAGCAATGAGCAGTTCTTC.

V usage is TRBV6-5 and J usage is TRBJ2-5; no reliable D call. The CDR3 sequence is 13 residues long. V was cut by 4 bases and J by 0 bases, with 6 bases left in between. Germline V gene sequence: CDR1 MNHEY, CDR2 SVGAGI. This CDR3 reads CASSFGNQETQYF. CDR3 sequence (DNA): TGTGCCAGCAGTTTCGGCAACCAAGAGACCCAGTACTTC.

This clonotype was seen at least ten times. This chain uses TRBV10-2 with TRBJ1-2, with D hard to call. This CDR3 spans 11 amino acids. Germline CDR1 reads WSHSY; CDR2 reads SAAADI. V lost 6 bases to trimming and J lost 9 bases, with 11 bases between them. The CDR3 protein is CASSDLSSYTF. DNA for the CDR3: TGCGCCAGCAGCGACTTGTCCAGCTACACCTTC.

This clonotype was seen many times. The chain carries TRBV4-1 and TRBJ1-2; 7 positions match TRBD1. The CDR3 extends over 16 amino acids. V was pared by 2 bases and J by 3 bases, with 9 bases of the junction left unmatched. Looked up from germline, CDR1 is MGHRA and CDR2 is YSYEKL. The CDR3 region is CASSQSLVGGHYGYTF. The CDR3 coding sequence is TGCGCCAGCAGCCAATCCCTGGTAGGGGGCCACTATGGCTACACCTTC.

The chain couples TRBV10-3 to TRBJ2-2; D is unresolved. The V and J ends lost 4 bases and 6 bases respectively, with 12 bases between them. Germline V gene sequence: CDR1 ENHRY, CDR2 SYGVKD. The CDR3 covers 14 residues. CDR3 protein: CAISGGSRSGELFF. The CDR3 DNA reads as TGTGCCATCAGTGGTGGCAGTAGGTCCGGGGAGCTGTTTTTT.